One and the same sample provided the 20 T cell receptor beta chains below, sequenced in a study of blood T cell repertoires in COVID-19. TCRdb's copy holds only in-frame clones and misses some; the assay was immunoSEQ multiplex PCR. Of roughly 70,000 clones listed, about nine tenths are singletons. Sequenced: peripheral blood. These receptors came from an elderly woman with active or convalescent COVID-19.

The chain couples TRBV6-5 to TRBJ1-2, with D possibly TRBD1 on 6 matching bases. Germline CDR1 and CDR2: MNHEY and SVGAGI. This CDR3 spans 14 amino acids. V was shortened by 2 bases and J by 3 bases, with 10 bases between the two germline ends. CDR3 sequence: CASSYAKGDYGYTF. CDR3 nucleotide sequence: TGTGCCAGCAGTTACGCAAAGGGGGACTATGGCTACACCTTC.

The CDR3 is CASSPRLGATSGANVLTF. For the CDR3, the DNA is TGTGCCAGCAGCCCCCGACTGGGGGCCACGTCTGGGGCCAACGTCCTGACTTTC. This chain joins TRBV14 and TRBJ2-6; possibly TRBD1 for D (6 bases). Deletions cut 4 bases from V and 1 base from J, with 17 bases between. Germline V lookup: CDR1 SGHDN, CDR2 FVKESK. There are 18 residues in the CDR3.

The rearrangement joins TRBV7-2 to TRBJ2-5; perhaps TRBD2 as D (5 bases). In germline, CDR1 is SGHTA, CDR2 FQGNSA. The CDR3 extends over 14 amino acids. The V gene lost 1 base and the J gene lost 5 bases, with 11 bases spanning the gap. CDR3 sequence (DNA): TGTGCCAGCAGCTTAGGGAGCGGCGGGGAGACCCAGTACTTC. Translating it yields CASSLGSGGETQYF.

This clone is a singleton in its sample. V gene TRBV6-6 combines with J gene TRBJ1-5, with 7 bases fitting TRBD1. This CDR3 has 13 amino acids. Germline assignment: CDR1 MNHNY and CDR2 SVGAGI (reference sequence). V shed 11 bases and J 3 bases; nucleotides not matched to a gene: 7. The CDR3 nucleotides are TGTGCCGGGACACAGGGGTTCAATCAGCCCCAGCATTTT. Protein: CAGTQGFNQPQHF.

The chain is built from TRBV9 and TRBJ2-3, with TRBD2 matching 12 bases. CDR3 size: 18 residues. The V gene's germline CDR1 is SGDLS and CDR2 YYNGEE. V lost 2 bases, J lost 0 bases, and 7 bases stayed unmatched. In DNA form, the CDR3 reads TGTGCCAGCAGCGTCACTAGCGGGGGGCATTCTAGCACAGATACGCAGTATTTT. It specifies CASSVTSGGHSSTDTQYF.

V is TRBV27 and J is TRBJ2-5; unclear D gene. CDR1 is MNHEY, CDR2 SMNVEV, per germline (reference sequence). V shed 5 bases and J shed 0 bases, with 7 bases lying between them. The CDR3 has 13 residues. The CDR3 loop reads CASSPLYQETQYF. CDR3 sequence (DNA): TGTGCCAGCAGTCCTCTGTACCAAGAGACCCAGTACTTC.

V usage is TRBV6-5 and J usage is TRBJ1-1; the D is unclear. CDR1 is MNHEY, CDR2 SVGAGI, per germline. The CDR3 is made up of 12 amino acids. V was cut by 7 bases and J by 3 bases, with 9 bases left in between. CDR3 bases: TGTGCCAGCAAGAGAGGGTACACTGAAGCTTTCTTT. Encoded protein: CASKRGYTEAFF.

This clone was picked up a small number of times. The chain employs TRBV18 and TRBJ2-6; 7 bases agree with TRBD1. This CDR3 contains 18 residues. After removal of 3 bases from V and 0 bases from J, the junction contained 8 bases not matched to a gene. Per germline, CDR1 KGHSH and CDR2 LQKENI. The CDR3 sequence: CASSPSIQGTSGANVLTF. CDR3 DNA sequence: TGTGCCAGCTCACCTTCCATACAGGGGACCTCTGGGGCCAACGTCCTGACTTTC.

The chain carries TRBV19 and TRBJ1-2, with 9 bases aligning to TRBD1. This CDR3 is 15 amino acids long. Looked up from germline, CDR1 is LNHDA and CDR2 is SQIVND (reference sequence). The V segment lost 3 bases and the J segment 5 bases; nucleotides outside the gene matches: 7. DNA of the CDR3: TGTGCCAGTAGTATCCCGGGACAGGGATATTATGGCTACACCTTC. Its protein product is CASSIPGQGYYGYTF.

The V and J genes are TRBV6-2 or TRBV6-3 and TRBJ1-2; the match to TRBD1 covers 11 bases. CDR1 MNHEY and CDR2 SVGEGT come from the germline V gene. This CDR3 region has 15 residues. With 2 bases clipped from V and 7 bases from J, the junction kept 6 bases outside the gene matches. The CDR3 loop reads CASSYPGQGAFGYTF. In nucleotides, the CDR3 is TGTGCCAGCAGTTACCCCGGACAGGGGGCTTTTGGCTACACCTTC.

This clone has a single count. This rearrangement joins TRBV7-2 to TRBJ1-1; D possibly corresponds to TRBD1 (5 bases). CDR1 is SGHTA and CDR2 is FQGNSA in the germline V gene. This CDR3 is 15 amino acids long. The germline V and J ends were trimmed by 3 bases and 4 bases, with 15 bases remaining between them. CDR3 in amino acids: CASSFTGYLATEAFF. In nucleotides, the CDR3 is TGTGCCAGCAGCTTCACAGGCTACCTGGCCACTGAAGCTTTCTTT.

This clone was observed once. The rearrangement links TRBV10-3 to TRBJ1-4; 9 bases are a match to TRBD1. This CDR3 has 16 amino acids. Germline V lookup: CDR1 ENHRY, CDR2 SYGVKD. V was clipped by 3 bases and J by 8 bases; unmatched bases: 10. CDR3: CAISDSRTGAGEKLFF. CDR3 nucleotides: TGTGCCATCAGTGATTCCCGGACAGGGGCAGGAGAAAAACTGTTTTTT.

The chain is built from TRBV15 and TRBJ1-2; TRBD1 agrees at 10 bases. The CDR3 loop spans 15 amino acids. CDR1 is LNHNV and CDR2 is YYDKDF in the germline V gene (reference sequence). V dropped 4 bases and J dropped 8; count of bases not matched to a gene: 10. The chain's CDR3 is CATSTKDRGIGGYTF. The DNA for the CDR3 is TGTGCCACCAGCACTAAGGACAGGGGGATTGGAGGCTACACCTTC.

This chain links TRBV6-5 with TRBJ2-2; 9 nucleotides line up with TRBD2. V was pared by 8 bases and J by 7 bases, with 11 bases of the junction left unmatched. Germline V gene sequence: CDR1 MNHEY, CDR2 SVGAGI. The CDR3 has 15 amino acids. CDR3: CASGRLAAAGGELFF. CDR3 coding DNA: TGTGCCAGCGGAAGACTAGCGGCTGCGGGCGGGGAGCTGTTTTTT.

The chain joins TRBV5-6 to TRBJ2-1, with 12 bases lining up with TRBD2. CDR1 and CDR2 from the germline V gene are SGHDT and YYEEEE. V dropped 4 bases and J dropped 4; count of bases not matched to a gene: 3. The CDR3 runs to 15 residues. The CDR3: CASSPSGGAYNEQFF. Here the CDR3 DNA reads TGTGCCAGCAGCCCTAGCGGGGGGGCATACAATGAGCAGTTCTTC.

The genes are TRBV2 and TRBJ1-4, with 7 bases identical to TRBD1. V lost 8 bases and J lost 0; bases outside the gene matches: 9. The CDR3 length is 16 residues. Looked up from germline, CDR1 is SNHLY and CDR2 is FYNNEI. CDR3 in DNA: TGTGCCAGCTGGACAGGCCAGATTTCAACTAATGAAAAACTGTTTTTT. Its translation: CASWTGQISTNEKLFF. The whole variable domain, filled in from reference TRBV2 and TRBJ1-4, reads EPEVTQTPSHQVTQMGQEVILRCVPISNHLYFYWYRQILGQKVEFLVSFYNNEISEKSEIFDDQFSVERPDGSNFTLKIRSTKLEDSAMYFCASWTGQISTNEKLFFGSGTQLSVL.

This chain joins TRBV7-3 and TRBJ2-7, with TRBD2 matching over 7 bases. This CDR3 has 17 residues. CDR1 is SGHTA, CDR2 FQGTGA, per germline. Unmatched junction bases numbered 12, after V lost 0 bases and J lost 4 bases. CDR3 nucleotide sequence: TGTGCCAGCAGCTTAACCGCGGGGGAGGCAGCCCCTTACGAGCAGTACTTC. Translation: CASSLTAGEAAPYEQYF.

This chain links TRBV11-2 with TRBJ2-3, with 8 bases identical to TRBD2. This CDR3 has 15 amino acids. V was clipped by 5 bases and J by 1 base; unmatched bases: 5. CDR1 SGHAT and CDR2 FQNNGV come from the germline V gene. CDR3 sequence: CASSLNSGGTDTQYF. The DNA of the CDR3 is TGTGCCAGCAGCCTCAATAGCGGGGGCACAGATACGCAGTATTTT.

The chain combines TRBV6-6 with TRBJ2-7; 7 bases fit TRBD1. V trimming: 2 bases; J trimming: 3 bases; junction bases outside the gene matches: 4. The V gene's germline CDR1 is MNHNY and CDR2 SVGAGI (reference sequence). The length of the CDR3 is 14 residues. CDR3 sequence reads: CASSYVDRDYEQYF. The CDR3 DNA reads TGTGCCAGCAGTTACGTCGACAGGGACTACGAGCAGTACTTC.

This chain joins TRBV25-1 and TRBJ1-2, with D hard to call. Germline-derived CDR1 and CDR2 are MGHDK and SYGVNS. The CDR3 covers 13 residues. V lost 2 bases and J lost 5, with 9 bases in between. CDR3 sequence: CASSERGEYGYTF. DNA for the CDR3: TGTGCCAGCAGTGAACGGGGAGAATATGGCTACACCTTC.